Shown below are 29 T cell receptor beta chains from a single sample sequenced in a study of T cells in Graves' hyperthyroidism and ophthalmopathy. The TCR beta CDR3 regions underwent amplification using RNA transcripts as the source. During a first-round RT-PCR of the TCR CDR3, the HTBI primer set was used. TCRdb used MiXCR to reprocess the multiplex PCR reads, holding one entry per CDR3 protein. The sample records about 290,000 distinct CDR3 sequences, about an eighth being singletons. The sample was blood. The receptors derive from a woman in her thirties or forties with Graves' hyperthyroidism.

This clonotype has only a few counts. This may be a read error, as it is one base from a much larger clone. For the CDR3, the DNA is TGTGCCAGCATCCCAAGTAGTGGGCCTGGCTGGCGTGAGCAGCTCTTC. This sequence encodes CASIPSSGPGWREQLF. The V call is TRBV7-8, the J call TRBJ2-1; unclear D gene. From germline, CDR1 is SGHVS and CDR2 FQNEAQ. This CDR3 has 16 residues.

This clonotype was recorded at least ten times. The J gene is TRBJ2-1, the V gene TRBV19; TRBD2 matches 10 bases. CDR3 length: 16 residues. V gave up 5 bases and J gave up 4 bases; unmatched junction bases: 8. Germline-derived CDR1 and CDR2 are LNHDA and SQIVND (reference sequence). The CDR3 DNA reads TGTGCCAGTAGTCCGTCTAGCGGGAGTCGGTACAATGAGCAGTTCTTC. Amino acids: CASSPSSGSRYNEQFF. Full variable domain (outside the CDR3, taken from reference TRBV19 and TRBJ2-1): DGGITQSPKYLFRKEGQNVTLSCEQNLNHDAMYWYRQDPGQGLRLIYYSQIVNDFQKGDIAEGYSVSREKKESFPLTVTSAQKNPTAFYLCASSPSSGSRYNEQFFGPGTRLTVL.

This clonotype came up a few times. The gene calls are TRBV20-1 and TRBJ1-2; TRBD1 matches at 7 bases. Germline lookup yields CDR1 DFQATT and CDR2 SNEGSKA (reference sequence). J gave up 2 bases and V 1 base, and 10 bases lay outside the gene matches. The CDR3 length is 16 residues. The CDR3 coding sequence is TGCAGTGCTAGAGGCGAAAGGCGAGGGGGCAACTATGGCTACACCTTC. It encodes CSARGERRGGNYGYTF.

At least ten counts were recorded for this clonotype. The CDR3 bases are TGTGCCAGCAGTAATAGGCGGGAGGGCGCAGGAGATACGCAGTATTTT. Its protein product is CASSNRREGAGDTQYF. The J gene is TRBJ2-3, the V gene TRBV28; 9 nucleotides match TRBD2. The CDR3 runs to 16 residues. V was clipped by 5 bases and J by 5 bases; unmatched bases: 11. The germline V gene encodes CDR1 MDHEN and CDR2 SYDVKM.

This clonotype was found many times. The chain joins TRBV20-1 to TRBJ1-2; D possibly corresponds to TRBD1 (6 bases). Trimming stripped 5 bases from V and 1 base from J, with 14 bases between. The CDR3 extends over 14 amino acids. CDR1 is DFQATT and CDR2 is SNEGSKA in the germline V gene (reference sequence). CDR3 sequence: CSAPPQGDNYGYTF. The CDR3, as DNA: TGCAGTGCTCCGCCACAGGGAGATAACTATGGCTACACCTTC.

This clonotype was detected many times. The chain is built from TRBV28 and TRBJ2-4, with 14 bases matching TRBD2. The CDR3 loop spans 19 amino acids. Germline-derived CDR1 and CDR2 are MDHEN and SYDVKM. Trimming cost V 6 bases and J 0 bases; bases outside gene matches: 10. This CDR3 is CASRGTGLAGDIAKNIQYF. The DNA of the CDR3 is TGTGCCAGCAGGGGGACGGGACTAGCGGGGGATATAGCCAAAAACATTCAGTACTTC.

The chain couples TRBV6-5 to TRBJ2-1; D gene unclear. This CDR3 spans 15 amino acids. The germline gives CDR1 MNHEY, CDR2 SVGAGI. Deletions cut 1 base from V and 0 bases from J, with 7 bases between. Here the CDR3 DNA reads TGTGCCAGCAGTTACTTGCCGGGCTCCTACAATGAGCAGTTCTTC. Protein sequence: CASSYLPGSYNEQFF.

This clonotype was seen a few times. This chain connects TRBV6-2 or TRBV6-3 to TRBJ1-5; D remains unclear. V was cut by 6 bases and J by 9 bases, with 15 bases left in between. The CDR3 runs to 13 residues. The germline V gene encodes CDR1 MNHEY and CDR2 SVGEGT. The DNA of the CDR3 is TGTGCCAGCAGCATCAGGCCCTTGATGCCCCAGCATTTT. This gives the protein CASSIRPLMPQHF.

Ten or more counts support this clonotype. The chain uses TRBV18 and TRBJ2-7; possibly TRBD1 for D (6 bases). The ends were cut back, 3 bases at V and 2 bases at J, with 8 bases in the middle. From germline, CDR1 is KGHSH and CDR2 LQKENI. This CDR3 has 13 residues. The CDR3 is CASSPGGPYEQYF. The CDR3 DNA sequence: TGTGCCAGCTCACCTGGGGGCCCCTACGAGCAGTACTTC.

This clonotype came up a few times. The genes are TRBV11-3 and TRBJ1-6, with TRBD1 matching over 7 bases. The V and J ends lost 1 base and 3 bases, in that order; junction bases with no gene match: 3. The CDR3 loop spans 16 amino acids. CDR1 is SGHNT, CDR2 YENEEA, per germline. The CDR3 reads CASSLGGGYYNSPLHF. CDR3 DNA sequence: TGTGCCAGCAGCTTAGGAGGGGGCTACTATAATTCACCCCTCCACTTT.

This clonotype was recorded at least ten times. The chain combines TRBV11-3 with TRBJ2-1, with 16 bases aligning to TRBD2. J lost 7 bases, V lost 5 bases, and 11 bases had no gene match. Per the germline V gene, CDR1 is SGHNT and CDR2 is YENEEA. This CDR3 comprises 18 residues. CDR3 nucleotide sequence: TGTGCCAGCAGCGTCGGGACTAGCGGGAGGGCCGGGGGGAATGAGCAGTTCTTC. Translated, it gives CASSVGTSGRAGGNEQFF.

This CDR3 reads CSARVPGRGGETQYF. CDR3 DNA sequence: TGCAGTGCTAGAGTCCCGGGACGGGGGGGAGAGACCCAGTACTTC. V is TRBV20-1 and J is TRBJ2-5; 8 positions match TRBD2. The CDR3 contains 15 residues. From germline, CDR1 is DFQATT and CDR2 SNEGSKA (reference sequence). The J segment lost 4 bases and the V segment lost 1 base, leaving 8 bases of the junction unmatched.

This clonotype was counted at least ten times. CDR3 nucleotides: TGTGCCAGTAGTGCAGCCCCAGGGAACACTGAAGCTTTCTTT. This sequence encodes CASSAAPGNTEAFF. The chain combines TRBV19 with TRBJ1-1, with D uncertain. Germline V lookup: CDR1 LNHDA, CDR2 SQIVND (reference sequence). V lost 5 bases and J 1 base, leaving 11 bases between the germline ends. The CDR3 covers 14 residues.

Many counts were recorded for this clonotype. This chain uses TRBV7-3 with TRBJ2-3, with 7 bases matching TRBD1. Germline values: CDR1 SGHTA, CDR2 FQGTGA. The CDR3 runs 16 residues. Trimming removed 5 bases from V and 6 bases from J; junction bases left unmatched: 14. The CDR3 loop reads CASSPRTGPLGDTQYF. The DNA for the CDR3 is TGTGCCAGCAGCCCGAGGACAGGACCCCTTGGGGATACGCAGTATTTT.

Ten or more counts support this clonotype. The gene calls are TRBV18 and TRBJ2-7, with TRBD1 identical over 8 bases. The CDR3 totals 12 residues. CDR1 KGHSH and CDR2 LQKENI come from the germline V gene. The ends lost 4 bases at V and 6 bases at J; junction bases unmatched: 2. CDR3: CASSQTGGEQYF. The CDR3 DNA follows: TGTGCCAGCTCACAAACAGGGGGCGAGCAGTACTTC.

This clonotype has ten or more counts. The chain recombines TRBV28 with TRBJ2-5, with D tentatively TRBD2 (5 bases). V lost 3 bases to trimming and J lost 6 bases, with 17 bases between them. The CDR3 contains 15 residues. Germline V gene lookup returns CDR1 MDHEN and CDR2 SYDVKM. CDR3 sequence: CASSFPSRAAKTQYF. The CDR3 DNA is TGTGCCAGCAGTTTCCCCTCGAGAGCGGCGAAGACCCAGTACTTC.

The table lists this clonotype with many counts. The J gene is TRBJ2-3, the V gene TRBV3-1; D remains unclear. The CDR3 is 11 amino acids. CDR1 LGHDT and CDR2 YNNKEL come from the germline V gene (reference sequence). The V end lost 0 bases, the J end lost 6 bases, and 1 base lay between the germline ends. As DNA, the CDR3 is TGTGCCAGCAGCCAAGAGGATACGCAGTATTTT. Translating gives CASSQEDTQYF.

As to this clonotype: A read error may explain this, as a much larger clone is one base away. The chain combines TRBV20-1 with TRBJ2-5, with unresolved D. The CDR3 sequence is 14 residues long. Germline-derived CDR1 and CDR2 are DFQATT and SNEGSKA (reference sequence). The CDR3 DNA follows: TGCAGTCCTAGAGACGGACGGCCACGGGAGACCCAGTACTTC. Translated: CSPRDGRPRETQYF.

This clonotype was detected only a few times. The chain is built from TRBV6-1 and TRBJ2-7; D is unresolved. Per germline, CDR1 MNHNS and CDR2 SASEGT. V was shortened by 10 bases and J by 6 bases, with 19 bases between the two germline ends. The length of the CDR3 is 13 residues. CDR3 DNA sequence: TGTGCCACCATGCCACCGGGTGGTCTCGAGCAGTACTTC. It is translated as CATMPPGGLEQYF.

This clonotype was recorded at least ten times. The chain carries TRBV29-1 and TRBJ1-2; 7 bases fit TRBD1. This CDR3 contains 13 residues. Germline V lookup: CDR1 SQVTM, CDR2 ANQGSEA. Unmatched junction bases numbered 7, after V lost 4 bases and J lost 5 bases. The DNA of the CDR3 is TGCAGCGTTGGGGCGGGCAGGGGGTATGGCTACACCTTC. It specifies CSVGAGRGYGYTF. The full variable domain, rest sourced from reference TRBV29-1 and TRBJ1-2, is SAVISQKPSRDICQRGTSLTIQCQVDSQVTMMFWYRQQPGQSLTLIATANQGSEATYESGFVIDKFPISRPNLTFSTLTVSNMSPEDSSIYLCSVGAGRGYGYTFGSGTRLTVV.

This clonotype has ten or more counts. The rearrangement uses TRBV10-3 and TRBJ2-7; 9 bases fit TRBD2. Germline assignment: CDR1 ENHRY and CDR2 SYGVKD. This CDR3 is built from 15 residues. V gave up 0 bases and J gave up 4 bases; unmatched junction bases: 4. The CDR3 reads CAISESAGGSYEQYF. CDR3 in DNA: TGTGCCATCAGTGAGTCAGCGGGGGGCTCTTACGAGCAGTACTTC.

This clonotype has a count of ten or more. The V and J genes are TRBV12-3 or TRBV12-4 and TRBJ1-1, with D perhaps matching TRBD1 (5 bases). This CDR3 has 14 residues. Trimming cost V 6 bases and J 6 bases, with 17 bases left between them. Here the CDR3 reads CASSNSGGFPEAFF. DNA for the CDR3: TGTGCCAGCAGCAACTCGGGGGGGTTCCCTGAAGCTTTCTTT.

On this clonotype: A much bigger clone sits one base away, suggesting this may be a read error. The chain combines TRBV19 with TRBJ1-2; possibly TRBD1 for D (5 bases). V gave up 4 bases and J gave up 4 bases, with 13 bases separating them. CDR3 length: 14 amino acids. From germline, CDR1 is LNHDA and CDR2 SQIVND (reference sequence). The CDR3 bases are TGTGCCAGTAGTAGCCAGGGAGGACCCTATGGCTACACCTTC. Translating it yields CASSSQGGPYGYTF. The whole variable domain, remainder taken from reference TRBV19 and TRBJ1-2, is DGGITQSPKYLFRKEGQNVTLSCEQNLNHDAMYWYRQDPGQGLRLIYYSQIVNDFQKGDIAEGYSVSREKKESFPLTVTSAQKNPTAFYLCASSSQGGPYGYTFGSGTRLTVV.

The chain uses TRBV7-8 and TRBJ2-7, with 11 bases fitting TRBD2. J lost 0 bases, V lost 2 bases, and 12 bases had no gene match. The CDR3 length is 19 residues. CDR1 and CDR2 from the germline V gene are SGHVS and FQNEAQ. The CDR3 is CASSLYTSGSSRPSYEQYF. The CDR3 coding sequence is TGTGCCAGCAGCTTATATACTAGCGGGAGTTCCCGTCCCTCCTACGAGCAGTACTTC.

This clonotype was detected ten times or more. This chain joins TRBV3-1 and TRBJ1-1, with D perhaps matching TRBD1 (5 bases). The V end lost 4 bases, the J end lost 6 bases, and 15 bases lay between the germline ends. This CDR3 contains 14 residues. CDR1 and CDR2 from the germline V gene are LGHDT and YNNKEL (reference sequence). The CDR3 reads CASSLPRMGAEAFF. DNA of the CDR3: TGTGCCAGCAGCCTCCCCAGGATGGGGGCTGAAGCTTTCTTT.

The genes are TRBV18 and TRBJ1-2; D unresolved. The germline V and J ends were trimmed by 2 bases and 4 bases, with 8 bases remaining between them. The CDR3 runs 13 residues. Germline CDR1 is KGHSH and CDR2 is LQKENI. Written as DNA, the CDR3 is TGTGCCAGCTCACCAGCCGGCATCTATGGCTACACCTTC. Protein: CASSPAGIYGYTF.

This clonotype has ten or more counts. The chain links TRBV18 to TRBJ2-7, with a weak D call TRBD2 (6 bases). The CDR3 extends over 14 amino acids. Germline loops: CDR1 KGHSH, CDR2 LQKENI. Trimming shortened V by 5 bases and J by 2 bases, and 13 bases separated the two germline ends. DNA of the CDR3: TGTGCCAGCTCAGAGCTAGCGACAGCCTACGAGCAGTACTTC. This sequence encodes CASSELATAYEQYF.

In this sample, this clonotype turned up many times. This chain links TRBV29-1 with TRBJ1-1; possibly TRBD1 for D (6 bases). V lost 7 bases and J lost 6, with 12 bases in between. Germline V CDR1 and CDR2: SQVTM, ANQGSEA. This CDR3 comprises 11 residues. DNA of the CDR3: TGCAGCGCTGGGGGGGGCCCTGAAGCTTTCTTT. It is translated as CSAGGGPEAFF.

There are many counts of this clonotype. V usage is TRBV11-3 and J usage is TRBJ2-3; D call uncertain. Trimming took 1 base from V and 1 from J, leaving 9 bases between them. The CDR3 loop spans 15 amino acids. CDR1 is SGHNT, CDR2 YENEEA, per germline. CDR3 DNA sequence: TGTGCCAGCAGCTTAGGGCCACCCCGCACAGATACGCAGTATTTT. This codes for CASSLGPPRTDTQYF.